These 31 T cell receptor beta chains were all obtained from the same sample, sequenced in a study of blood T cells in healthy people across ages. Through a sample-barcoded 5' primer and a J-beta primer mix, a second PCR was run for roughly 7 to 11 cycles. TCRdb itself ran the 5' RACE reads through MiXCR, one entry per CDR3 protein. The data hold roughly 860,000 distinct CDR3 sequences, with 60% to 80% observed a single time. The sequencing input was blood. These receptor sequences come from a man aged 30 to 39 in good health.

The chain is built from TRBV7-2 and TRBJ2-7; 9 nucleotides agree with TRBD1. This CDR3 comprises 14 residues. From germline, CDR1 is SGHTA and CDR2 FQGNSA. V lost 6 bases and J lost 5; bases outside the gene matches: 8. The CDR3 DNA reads TGTGCCAGCAGATTACAGGGGGCGCTACACGAGCAGTACTTC. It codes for CASRLQGALHEQYF.

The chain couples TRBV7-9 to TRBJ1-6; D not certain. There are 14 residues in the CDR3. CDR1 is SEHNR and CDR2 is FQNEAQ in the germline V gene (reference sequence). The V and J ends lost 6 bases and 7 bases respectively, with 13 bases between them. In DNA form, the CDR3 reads TGTGCCAGCAGGGATTTCCCCGAGAATTCACCCCTCCACTTT. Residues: CASRDFPENSPLHF. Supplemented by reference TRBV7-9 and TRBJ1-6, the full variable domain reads DTGVSQNPRHKITKRGQNVTFRCDPISEHNRLYWYRQTLGQGPEFLTYFQNEAQLEKSRLLSDRFSAERPKGSFSTLEIQRTEQGDSAMYLCASRDFPENSPLHFGNGTRLTVT.

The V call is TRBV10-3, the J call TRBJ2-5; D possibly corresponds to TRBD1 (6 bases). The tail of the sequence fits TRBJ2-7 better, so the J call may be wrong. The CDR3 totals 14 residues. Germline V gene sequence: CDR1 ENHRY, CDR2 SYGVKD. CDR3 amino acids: CAISEPTGYYEQYF. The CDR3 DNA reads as TGTGCCATCAGTGAGCCGACAGGTTACTACGAGCAGTACTTC.

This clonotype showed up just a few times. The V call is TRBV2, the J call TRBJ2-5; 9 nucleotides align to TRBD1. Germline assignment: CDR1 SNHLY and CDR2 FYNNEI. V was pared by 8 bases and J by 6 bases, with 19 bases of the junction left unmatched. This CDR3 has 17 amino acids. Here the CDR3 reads CASRRGTGTGWEKTQYF. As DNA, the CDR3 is TGTGCCAGCCGTAGGGGGACCGGGACAGGGTGGGAGAAGACCCAGTACTTC.

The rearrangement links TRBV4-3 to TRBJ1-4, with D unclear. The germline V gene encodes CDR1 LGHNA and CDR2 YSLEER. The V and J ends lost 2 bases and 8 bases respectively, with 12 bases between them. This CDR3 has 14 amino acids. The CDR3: CASSQLGIEEKLFF. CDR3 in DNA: TGCGCCAGCAGCCAACTAGGGATCGAGGAAAAACTGTTTTTT.

The CDR3 DNA is TGTGCCAGCAGTTTGGCCGGGACAGGGGATTCCTACGAGCAGTACTTC. Amino acids: CASSLAGTGDSYEQYF. The V and J genes are TRBV28 and TRBJ2-7; 10 bases are shared with TRBD1. Trimming removed 3 bases from V and 1 base from J; junction bases left unmatched: 6. The length of the CDR3 is 16 residues. Germline values: CDR1 MDHEN, CDR2 SYDVKM.

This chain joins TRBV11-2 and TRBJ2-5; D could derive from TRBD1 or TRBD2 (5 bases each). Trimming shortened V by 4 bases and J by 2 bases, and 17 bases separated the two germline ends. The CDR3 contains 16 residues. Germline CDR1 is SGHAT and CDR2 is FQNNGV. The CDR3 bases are TGTGCCAGCAGCTCATTGAGCAGTGGGACGCAAGAGACCCAGTACTTC. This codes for CASSSLSSGTQETQYF.

As DNA, the CDR3 is TGCGCCAGCAGCCACACCCCGGGACCCTCTAACTCCTACGAGCAGTACTTC. Amino acid sequence: CASSHTPGPSNSYEQYF. The V gene is TRBV4-3, the J gene TRBJ2-7; D is possibly TRBD1 or TRBD2 (5 bases each). Germline CDR1 LGHNA, CDR2 YSLEER. The CDR3 spans 17 residues. V gave up 3 bases and J gave up 0 bases, with 18 bases separating them.

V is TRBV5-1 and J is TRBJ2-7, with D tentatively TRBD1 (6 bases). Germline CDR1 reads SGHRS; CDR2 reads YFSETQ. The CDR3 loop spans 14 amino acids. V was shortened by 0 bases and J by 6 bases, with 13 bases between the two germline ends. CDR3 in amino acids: CASSLASGVVEQYF. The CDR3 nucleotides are TGCGCCAGCAGCTTGGCCTCAGGGGTTGTCGAGCAGTACTTC.

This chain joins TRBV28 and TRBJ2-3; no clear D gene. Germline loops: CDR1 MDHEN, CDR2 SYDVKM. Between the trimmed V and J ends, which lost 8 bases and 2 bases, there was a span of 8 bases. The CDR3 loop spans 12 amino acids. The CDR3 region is CASAKDTDTQYF. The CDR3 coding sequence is TGTGCCAGCGCCAAGGACACAGATACGCAGTATTTT.

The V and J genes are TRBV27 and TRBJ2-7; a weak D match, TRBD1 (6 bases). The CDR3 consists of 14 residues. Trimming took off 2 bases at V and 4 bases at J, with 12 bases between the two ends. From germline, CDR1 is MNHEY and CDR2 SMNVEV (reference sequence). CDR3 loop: CASSLRRTEYEQYF. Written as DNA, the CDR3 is TGTGCCAGCAGTTTAAGGAGGACAGAATACGAGCAGTACTTC.

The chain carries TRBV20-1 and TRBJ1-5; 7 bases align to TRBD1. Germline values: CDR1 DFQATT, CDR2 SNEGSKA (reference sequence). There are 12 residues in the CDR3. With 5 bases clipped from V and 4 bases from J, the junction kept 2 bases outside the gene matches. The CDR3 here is CSAVQGNQPQHF. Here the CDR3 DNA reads TGCAGTGCTGTACAGGGGAATCAGCCCCAGCATTTT.

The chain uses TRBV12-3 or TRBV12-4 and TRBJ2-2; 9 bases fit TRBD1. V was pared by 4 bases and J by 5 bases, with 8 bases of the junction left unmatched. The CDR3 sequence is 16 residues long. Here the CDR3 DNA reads TGTGCCAGCAGTTCGGACAGGGGTAAAAAGACCGGGGAGCTGTTTTTT. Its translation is CASSSDRGKKTGELFF.

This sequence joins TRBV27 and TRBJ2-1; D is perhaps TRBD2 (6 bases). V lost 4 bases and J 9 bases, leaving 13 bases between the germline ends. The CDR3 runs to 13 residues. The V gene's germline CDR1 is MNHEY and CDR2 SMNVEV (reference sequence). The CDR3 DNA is TGTGCCAGCAGTTCCTCTGGGGGAGGTGAGCAGTTCTTC. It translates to CASSSSGGGEQFF.

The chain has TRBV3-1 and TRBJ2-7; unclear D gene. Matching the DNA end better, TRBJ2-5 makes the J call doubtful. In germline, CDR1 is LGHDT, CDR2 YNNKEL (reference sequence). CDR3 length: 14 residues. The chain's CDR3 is CASSQDSGFETQYF. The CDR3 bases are TGTGCCAGCAGCCAAGATTCAGGTTTCGAGACCCAGTACTTC.

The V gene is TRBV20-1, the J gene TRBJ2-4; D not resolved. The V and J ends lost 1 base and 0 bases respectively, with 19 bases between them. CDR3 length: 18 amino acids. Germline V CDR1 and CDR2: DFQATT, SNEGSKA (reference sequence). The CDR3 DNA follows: TGCAGTGCTAGAGTAGGTCGTCCCACAGACCTAGCCAAAAACATTCAGTACTTC. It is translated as CSARVGRPTDLAKNIQYF.

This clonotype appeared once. This chain's CDR3 is CAWKPTVRSSYEQYF. The CDR3 DNA reads as TGTGCCTGGAAACCGACAGTCAGGAGCTCCTACGAGCAGTACTTC. The rearrangement links TRBV30 to TRBJ2-7; a weak D match, TRBD1 (5 bases). This CDR3 spans 15 amino acids. Germline CDR1 reads GTSNPN; CDR2 reads SVGIG (reference sequence). Trimming took 4 bases from V and 0 from J, leaving 16 bases between them.

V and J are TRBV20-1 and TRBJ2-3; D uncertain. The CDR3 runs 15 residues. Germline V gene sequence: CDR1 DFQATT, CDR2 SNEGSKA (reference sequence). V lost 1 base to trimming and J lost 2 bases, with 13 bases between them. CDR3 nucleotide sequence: TGCAGTGCTAGAGTGAATCGTGCTCTCACAGATACGCAGTATTTT. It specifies CSARVNRALTDTQYF.

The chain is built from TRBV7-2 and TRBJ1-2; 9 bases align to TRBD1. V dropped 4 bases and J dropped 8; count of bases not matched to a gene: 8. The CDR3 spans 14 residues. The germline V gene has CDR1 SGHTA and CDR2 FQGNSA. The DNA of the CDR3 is TGTGCCAGCAGCTATCGGGACAGGGTCGTCGGCTACACCTTC. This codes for CASSYRDRVVGYTF.

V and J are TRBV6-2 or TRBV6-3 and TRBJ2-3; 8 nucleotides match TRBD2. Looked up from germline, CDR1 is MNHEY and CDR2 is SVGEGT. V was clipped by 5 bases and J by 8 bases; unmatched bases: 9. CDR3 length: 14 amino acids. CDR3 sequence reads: CASSKGLGSFTQYF. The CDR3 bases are TGTGCCAGCAGTAAGGGACTAGGGAGTTTTACGCAGTATTTT.

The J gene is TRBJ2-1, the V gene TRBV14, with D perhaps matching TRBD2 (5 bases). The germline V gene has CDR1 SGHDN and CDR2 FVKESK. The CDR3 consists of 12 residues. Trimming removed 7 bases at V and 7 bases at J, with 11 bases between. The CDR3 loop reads CASTDTRNEQFF. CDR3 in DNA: TGTGCCAGCACGGATACTAGGAATGAGCAGTTCTTC.

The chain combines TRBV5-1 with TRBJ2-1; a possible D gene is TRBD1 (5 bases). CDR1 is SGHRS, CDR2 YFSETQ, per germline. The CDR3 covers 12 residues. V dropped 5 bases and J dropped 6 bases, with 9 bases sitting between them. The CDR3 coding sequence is TGCGCCAGCAGTATGGGGCCCAATGAGCAGTTCTTC. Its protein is CASSMGPNEQFF.

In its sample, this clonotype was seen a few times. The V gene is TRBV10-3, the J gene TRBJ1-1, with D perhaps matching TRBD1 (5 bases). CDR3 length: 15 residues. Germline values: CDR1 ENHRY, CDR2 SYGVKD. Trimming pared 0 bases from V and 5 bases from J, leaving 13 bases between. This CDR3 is CAISESREKGTEAFF. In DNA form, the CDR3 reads TGTGCCATCAGTGAGTCTAGAGAGAAGGGGACTGAAGCTTTCTTT.

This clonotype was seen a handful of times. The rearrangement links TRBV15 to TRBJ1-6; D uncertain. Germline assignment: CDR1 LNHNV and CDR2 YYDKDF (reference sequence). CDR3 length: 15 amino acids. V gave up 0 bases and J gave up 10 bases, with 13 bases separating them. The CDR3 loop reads CATSRDRDMSSPLHF. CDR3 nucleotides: TGTGCCACCAGCAGAGATCGTGACATGTCCTCACCCCTCCACTTT.

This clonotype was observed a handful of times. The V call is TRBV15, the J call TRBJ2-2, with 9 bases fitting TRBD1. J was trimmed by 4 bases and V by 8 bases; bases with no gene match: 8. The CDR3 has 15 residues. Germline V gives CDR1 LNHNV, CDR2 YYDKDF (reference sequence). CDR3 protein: CATRPRTGATGELFF. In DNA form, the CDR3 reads TGTGCCACCCGACCGCGGACAGGGGCCACCGGGGAGCTGTTTTTT.

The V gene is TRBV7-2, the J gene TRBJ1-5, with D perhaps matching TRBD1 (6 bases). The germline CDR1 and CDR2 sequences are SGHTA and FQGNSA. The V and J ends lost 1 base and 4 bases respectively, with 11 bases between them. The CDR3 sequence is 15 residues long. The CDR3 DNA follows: TGTGCCAGCAGCTTAGGTCAGGGGTTTAATCAGCCCCAGCATTTT. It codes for CASSLGQGFNQPQHF.

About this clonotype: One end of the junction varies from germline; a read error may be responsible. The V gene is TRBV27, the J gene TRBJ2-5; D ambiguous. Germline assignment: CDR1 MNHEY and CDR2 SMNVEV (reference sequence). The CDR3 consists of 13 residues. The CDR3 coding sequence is TGTGCCAGCAGTGTATCCATAAAAGAGACCCAGTACTTC. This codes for CASSVSIKETQYF.

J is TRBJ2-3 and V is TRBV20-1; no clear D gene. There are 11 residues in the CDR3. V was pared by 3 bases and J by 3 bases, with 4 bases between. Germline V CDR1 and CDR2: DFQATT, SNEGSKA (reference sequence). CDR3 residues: CSASKTDTQYF. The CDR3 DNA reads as TGCAGTGCTAGTAAGACAGATACGCAGTATTTT.

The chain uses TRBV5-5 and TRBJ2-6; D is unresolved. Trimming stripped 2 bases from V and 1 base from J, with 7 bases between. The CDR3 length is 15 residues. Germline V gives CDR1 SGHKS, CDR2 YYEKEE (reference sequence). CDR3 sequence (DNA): TGTGCCAGCAGCTTCCGTCCTTCTGGGGCCAACGTCCTGACTTTC. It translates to CASSFRPSGANVLTF.

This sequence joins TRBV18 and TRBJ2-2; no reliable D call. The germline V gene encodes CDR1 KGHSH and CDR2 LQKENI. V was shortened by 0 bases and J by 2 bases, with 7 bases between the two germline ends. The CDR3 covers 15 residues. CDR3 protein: CASSPPGGNTGELFF. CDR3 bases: TGTGCCAGCTCACCACCGGGCGGCAACACCGGGGAGCTGTTTTTT. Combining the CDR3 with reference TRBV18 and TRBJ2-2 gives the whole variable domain NAGVMQNPRHLVRRRGQEARLRCSPMKGHSHVYWYRQLPEEGLKFMVYLQKENIIDESGMPKERFSAEFPKEGPSILRIQQVVRGDSAAYFCASSPPGGNTGELFFGEGSRLTVL.

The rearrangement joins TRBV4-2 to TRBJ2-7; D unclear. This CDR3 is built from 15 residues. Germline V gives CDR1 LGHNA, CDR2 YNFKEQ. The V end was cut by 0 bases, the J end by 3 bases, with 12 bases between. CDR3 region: CASSQEVLPGYEQYF. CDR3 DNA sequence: TGTGCCAGCAGCCAAGAAGTCTTGCCGGGCTACGAGCAGTACTTC.